This T cell receptor beta chain is drawn from a study of T cells in Graves' hyperthyroidism and ophthalmopathy. Study results and limitations: A model using 13 V-J features told ophthalmopathy apart from stable hyperthyroidism. Blood also carried most thyroid clonotypes expanded above 0.001.

This clonotype was counted ten times or more. The antigen is undetermined. The CDR3 is 19 amino acids. The ends lost 2 bases at V and 4 bases at J; junction bases unmatched: 19. Germline CDR1 and CDR2: LGHDT and YNNKEL (reference sequence). TCR beta CDR3 regions were amplified from RNA. The HTBI primer set was used in a first-round RT-PCR of the TCR CDR3. TCRdb analysed the multiplex PCR reads with MiXCR anew, one entry per CDR3 protein. The sample lists under 400,000 distinct CDR3 sequences; 20% to 30% were seen once. Diagnoses used clinical symptoms, serum thyroxine and TRAb, thyroid ultrasound and orbital computed tomography.

The sequence derives from a man over 45 with Graves' hyperthyroidism. The chain recombines TRBV3-1 with TRBJ2-5; the match to TRBD2 covers 7 bases. The specimen sequenced was blood. DNA for the CDR3: TGTGCCAGCAGCCAAATTGCCGAACTAGCACAAGCGGGAAGAGAGACCCAGTACTTC. Protein product: CASSQIAELAQAGRETQYF.